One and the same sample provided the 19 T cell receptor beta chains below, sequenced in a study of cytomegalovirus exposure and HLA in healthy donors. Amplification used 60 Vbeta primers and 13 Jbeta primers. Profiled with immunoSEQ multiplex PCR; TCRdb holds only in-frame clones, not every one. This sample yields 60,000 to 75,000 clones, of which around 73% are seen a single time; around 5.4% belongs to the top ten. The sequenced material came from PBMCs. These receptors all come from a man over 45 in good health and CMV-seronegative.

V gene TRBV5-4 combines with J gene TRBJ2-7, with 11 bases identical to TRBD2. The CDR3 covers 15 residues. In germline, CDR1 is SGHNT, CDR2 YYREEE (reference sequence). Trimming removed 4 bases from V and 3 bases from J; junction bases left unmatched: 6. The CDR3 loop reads CASSKLAGEVYEQYF. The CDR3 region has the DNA TGTGCCAGCAGCAAACTAGCGGGGGAAGTCTACGAGCAGTACTTC.

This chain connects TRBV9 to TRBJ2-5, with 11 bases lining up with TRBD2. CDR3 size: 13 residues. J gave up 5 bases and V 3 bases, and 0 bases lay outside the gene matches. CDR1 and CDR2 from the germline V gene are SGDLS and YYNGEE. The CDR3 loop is CASSGTSGETQYF. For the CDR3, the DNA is TGTGCCAGCAGCGGGACTAGCGGGGAGACCCAGTACTTC.

Here the CDR3 reads CASSETGQGLGEQYF. CDR3 bases: TGTGCCAGCAGTGAGACGGGTCAGGGTTTGGGCGAGCAGTACTTC. The rearrangement joins TRBV2 to TRBJ2-7, with a tentative D call TRBD1 (5 bases). The CDR3 consists of 15 residues. Germline V gene lookup returns CDR1 SNHLY and CDR2 FYNNEI. The ends were cut back, 3 bases at V and 6 bases at J, with 18 bases in the middle.

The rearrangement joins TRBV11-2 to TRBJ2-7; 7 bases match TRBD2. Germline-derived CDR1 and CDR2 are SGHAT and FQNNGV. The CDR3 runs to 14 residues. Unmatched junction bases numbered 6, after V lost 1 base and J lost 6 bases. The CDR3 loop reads CASSLGGGSGEQYF. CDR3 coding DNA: TGTGCCAGCAGCTTAGGGGGGGGAAGCGGCGAGCAGTACTTC.

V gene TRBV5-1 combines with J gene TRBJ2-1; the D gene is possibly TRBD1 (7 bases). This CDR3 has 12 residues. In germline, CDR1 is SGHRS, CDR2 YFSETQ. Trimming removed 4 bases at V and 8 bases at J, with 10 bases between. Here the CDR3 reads CASSTGEDEQFF. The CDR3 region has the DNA TGCGCCAGCAGCACAGGGGAGGATGAGCAGTTCTTC.

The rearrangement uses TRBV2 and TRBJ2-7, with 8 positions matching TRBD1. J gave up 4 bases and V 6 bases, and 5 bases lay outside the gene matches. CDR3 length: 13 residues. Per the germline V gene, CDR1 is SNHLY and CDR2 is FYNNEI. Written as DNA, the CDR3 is TGTGCCAGCAGCGCCACAGGGGGGTACGAGCAGTACTTC. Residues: CASSATGGYEQYF. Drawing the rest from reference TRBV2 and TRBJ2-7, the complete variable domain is EPEVTQTPSHQVTQMGQEVILRCVPISNHLYFYWYRQILGQKVEFLVSFYNNEISEKSEIFDDQFSVERPDGSNFTLKIRSTKLEDSAMYFCASSATGGYEQYFGPGTRLTVT.

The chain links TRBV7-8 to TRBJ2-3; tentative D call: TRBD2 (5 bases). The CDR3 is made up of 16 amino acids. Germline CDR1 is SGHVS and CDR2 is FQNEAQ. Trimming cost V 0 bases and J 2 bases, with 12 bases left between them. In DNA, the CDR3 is TGTGCCAGCAGCTTAGCAGGACGGAGGTTCACAGATACGCAGTATTTT. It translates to CASSLAGRRFTDTQYF.

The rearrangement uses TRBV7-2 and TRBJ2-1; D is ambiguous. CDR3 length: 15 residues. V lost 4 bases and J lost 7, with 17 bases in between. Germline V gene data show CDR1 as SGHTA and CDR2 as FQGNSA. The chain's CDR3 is CASSSPWARENEQFF. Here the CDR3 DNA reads TGTGCCAGCAGCTCCCCCTGGGCCCGCGAGAATGAGCAGTTCTTC.

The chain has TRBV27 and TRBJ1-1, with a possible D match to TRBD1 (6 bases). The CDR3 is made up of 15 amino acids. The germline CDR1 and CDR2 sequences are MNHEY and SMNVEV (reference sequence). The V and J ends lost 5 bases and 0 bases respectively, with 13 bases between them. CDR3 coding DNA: TGTGCCAGCAGTGTAACAGGGAGAATGAACACTGAAGCTTTCTTT. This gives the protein CASSVTGRMNTEAFF.

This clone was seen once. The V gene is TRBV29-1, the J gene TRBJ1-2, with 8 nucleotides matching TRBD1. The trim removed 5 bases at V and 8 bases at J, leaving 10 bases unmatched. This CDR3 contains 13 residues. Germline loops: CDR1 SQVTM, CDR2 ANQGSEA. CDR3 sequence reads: CSVNPVDRAGYTF. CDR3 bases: TGCAGCGTTAATCCCGTGGACAGGGCGGGCTACACCTTC.

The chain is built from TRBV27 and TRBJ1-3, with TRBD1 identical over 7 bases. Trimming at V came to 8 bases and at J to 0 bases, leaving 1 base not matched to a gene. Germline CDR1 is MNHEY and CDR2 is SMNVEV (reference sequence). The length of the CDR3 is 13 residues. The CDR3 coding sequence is TGTGCCAGCGGGACAGTCTCTGGAAACACCATATATTTT. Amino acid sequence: CASGTVSGNTIYF.

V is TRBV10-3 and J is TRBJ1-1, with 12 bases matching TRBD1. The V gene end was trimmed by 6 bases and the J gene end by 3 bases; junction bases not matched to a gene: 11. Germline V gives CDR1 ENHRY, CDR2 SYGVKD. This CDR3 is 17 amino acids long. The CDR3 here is CAIRAGTGGPLDTEAFF. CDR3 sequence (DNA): TGTGCCATCAGAGCCGGGACAGGGGGCCCCTTGGACACTGAAGCTTTCTTT.

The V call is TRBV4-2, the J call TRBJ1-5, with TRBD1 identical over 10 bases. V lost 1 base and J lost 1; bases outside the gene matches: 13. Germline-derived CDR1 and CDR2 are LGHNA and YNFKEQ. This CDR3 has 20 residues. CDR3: CASSQVKWDRGLASNQPQHF. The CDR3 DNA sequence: TGTGCCAGCAGCCAAGTGAAATGGGACAGGGGATTAGCGAGCAATCAGCCCCAGCATTTT.

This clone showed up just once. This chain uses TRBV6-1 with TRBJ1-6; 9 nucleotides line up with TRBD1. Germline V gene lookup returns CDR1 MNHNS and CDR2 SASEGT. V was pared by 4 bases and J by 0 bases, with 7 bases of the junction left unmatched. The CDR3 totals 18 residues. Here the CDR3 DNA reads TGTGCCAGCAGTGCCCACAGGGGGCAGAGCTCCTATAATTCACCCCTCCACTTT. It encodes CASSAHRGQSSYNSPLHF.

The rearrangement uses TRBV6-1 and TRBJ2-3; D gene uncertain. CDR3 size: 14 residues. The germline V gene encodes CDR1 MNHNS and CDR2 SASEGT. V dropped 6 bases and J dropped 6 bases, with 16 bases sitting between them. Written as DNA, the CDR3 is TGTGCCAGCAGGCCGGTTTTTGATCTGGATACGCAGTATTTT. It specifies CASRPVFDLDTQYF.

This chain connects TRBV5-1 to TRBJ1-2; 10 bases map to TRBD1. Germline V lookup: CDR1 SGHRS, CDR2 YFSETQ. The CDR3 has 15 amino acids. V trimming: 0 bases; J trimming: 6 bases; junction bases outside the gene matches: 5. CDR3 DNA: TGCGCCAGCAGCTTGGGGGACAGGGGCCAAAATGGCTACACCTTC. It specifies CASSLGDRGQNGYTF.

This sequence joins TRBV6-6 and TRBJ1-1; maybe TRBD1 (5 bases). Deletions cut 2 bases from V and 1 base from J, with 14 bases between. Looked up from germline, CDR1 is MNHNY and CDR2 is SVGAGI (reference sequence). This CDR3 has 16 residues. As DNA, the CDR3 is TGTGCCAGCAGTTACGACCCGGGGGTCCCGAACACTGAAGCTTTCTTT. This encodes CASSYDPGVPNTEAFF.

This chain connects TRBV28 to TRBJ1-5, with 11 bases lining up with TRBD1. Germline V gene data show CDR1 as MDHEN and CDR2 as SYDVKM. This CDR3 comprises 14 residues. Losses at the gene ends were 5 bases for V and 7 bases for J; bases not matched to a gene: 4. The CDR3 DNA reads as TGTGCCAGCAGTCCCGGACAGGGGGCGCAGCCCCAGCATTTT. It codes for CASSPGQGAQPQHF.

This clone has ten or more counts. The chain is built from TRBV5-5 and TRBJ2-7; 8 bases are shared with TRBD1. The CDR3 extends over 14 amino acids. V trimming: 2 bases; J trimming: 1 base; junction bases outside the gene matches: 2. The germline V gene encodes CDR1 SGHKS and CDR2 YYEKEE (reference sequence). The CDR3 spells CASSFTGGSYEQYF. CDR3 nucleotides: TGTGCCAGCAGCTTCACAGGGGGGTCCTACGAGCAGTACTTC. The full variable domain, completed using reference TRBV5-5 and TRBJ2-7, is DAGVTQSPTHLIKTRGQQVTLRCSPISGHKSVSWYQQVLGQGPQFIFQYYEKEERGRGNFPDRFSARQFPNYSSELNVNALLLGDSALYLCASSFTGGSYEQYFGPGTRLTVT.